This T cell receptor beta chain was documented in a study of shared clonotypes between healthy human individuals. The overall study: Three CD4 naive, three CD4 memory, two CD8 naive and one CD8 memory plate were used per donor.

The protocol was immunoSEQ multiplex PCR, while the TCRdb copy is restricted to in-frame clones and leaves out a portion. The repertoire holds 2 million to 2.5 million clones, approximately 93% seen once, with under 0.45% in the top ten. Remarks on this clone: Within the sample, other DNA sequences also encode this same CDR3.

The V segment lost 2 bases and the J segment 0 bases; nucleotides outside the gene matches: 3. The CDR3 consists of 15 residues. From germline, CDR1 is MDHEN and CDR2 SYDVKM. This chain joins TRBV28 and TRBJ1-2, with 7 bases that match TRBD1. The sequence derives from a man between 18 and 35 years old in good health. Some clones in this sample may be carry-over from other donors' samples. The sequenced sample was naive CD4+ T cells from PBMCs. Subset indicated: CD45RA+ positively selected. CDR3 DNA sequence: TGTGCCAGCAGTTTAACAGGGGCGGCTAACTATGGCTACACCTTC. This codes for CASSLTGAANYGYTF.